The T cell receptor beta chain under discussion was sequenced for a study of shared T cell receptors in the human thymus. The method was immunoSEQ multiplex PCR; TCRdb's version includes in-frame clones alone and lacks a portion of them. The sample has 550,000 to 800,000 clones; 75% to 90% are singletons. This CDR3 spans 15 amino acids. V shed 2 bases and J shed 0 bases, with 10 bases lying between them. Germline CDR1 KGHSH, CDR2 LQKENI. This sample also belongs to another study, concerning human thymus T cells. From that report: The thymus tissue came from resections taken during corrective heart surgery. Unrelated individuals were reported by related research to share highly overlapping thymic repertoires.

The V call is TRBV18, the J call TRBJ1-1; D is undetermined. Sequencing was carried out using thymocytes. The sequence was obtained from a girl under three years old with a congenital heart defect. CDR3 coding DNA: TGTGCCAGCTCACCAGGCGAGCGTATGAACACTGAAGCTTTCTTT. Protein product: CASSPGERMNTEAFF.